Below, one T cell receptor beta chain is given with its context. Its matching antigen is unknown. These data originate in a study of follicular helper T cells after annual influenza vaccination. Study summary: Sampling occurred days 0, 7 and 28 after each influenza vaccination. General study points: ICOS+CD38+ cTfh clonality change tracked circulating plasmablast frequency change. Yearly vaccinations repeatedly recalled conserved clonotypes in ICOS+CD38+ cTfh.

CDR1 is MNHEY, CDR2 SMNVEV, per germline (reference sequence). Trimming at V came to 6 bases and at J to 7 bases, leaving 11 bases not matched to a gene. The CDR3 contains 14 residues. Regarding time point: 2014-2015 season, 7 days after vaccination. Each time point used 40 to 100 mL of blood. Sequencing was performed with immunoSEQ multiplex PCR; in TCRdb, only in-frame clones are kept and a portion is missing. The data contain 8,500 to 9,000 clones, 70% to 90% of them seen just once; the ten biggest clones take up 3.6%. The sample was CXCR5+ CD38- circulating T follicular helper cells from blood, taken 7 days after influenza vaccination. Subset indicated: circulating Tfh, non-naive CD4+CXCR5+PD-1+ (ICOS+CD38+ or ICOS-CD38-). The clonotype comes from an adult who received the influenza vaccine. V and J are TRBV27 and TRBJ1-2, with 7 bases matching TRBD1. Here the CDR3 reads CASRPTGERGGYTF. The CDR3 DNA follows: TGTGCCAGCAGGCCTACAGGGGAGAGAGGTGGCTACACCTTC.